This record looks at one T cell receptor (beta chain) sequence and its context. Documented treatment: approximately 18 received Ad26.COV2.S at low or high dose, single or two shots; 5 received placebo; per-sample allocation not given. Sampling took place 63 days after the first vaccine or placebo injection. Trimming stripped 3 bases from V and 6 bases from J, with 11 bases between. This CDR3 has 14 amino acids. Germline V gives CDR1 SNHLY, CDR2 FYNNEI. This record comes from a study of Ad26.COV2.S vaccination and SARS-CoV-2 variants. At the level of the study: In the study, Ad26.COV2.S was injected intramuscularly once, or twice 56 days apart.

The protocol was immunoSEQ multiplex PCR, while the TCRdb copy is restricted to in-frame clones and leaves out a portion. Of approximately 400,000 clones in the sample, around 84% are singletons; the top ten hold 3% to 4%. Sequences were derived from peripheral blood, sampled in a trial of Ad26.COV2.S vaccine versus placebo. The sequence was obtained from a person aged 18-60 years who received the Ad26.COV2.S COVID-19 vaccine or a placebo. V and J are TRBV2 and TRBJ1-4; D remains ambiguous. The CDR3 protein is CASSDQPSDEKLFF. The CDR3 DNA reads as TGTGCCAGCAGTGACCAGCCCTCGGATGAAAAACTGTTTTTT. The full variable domain, with the rest looked up from reference TRBV2 and TRBJ1-4, is EPEVTQTPSHQVTQMGQEVILRCVPISNHLYFYWYRQILGQKVEFLVSFYNNEISEKSEIFDDQFSVERPDGSNFTLKIRSTKLEDSAMYFCASSDQPSDEKLFFGSGTQLSVL.